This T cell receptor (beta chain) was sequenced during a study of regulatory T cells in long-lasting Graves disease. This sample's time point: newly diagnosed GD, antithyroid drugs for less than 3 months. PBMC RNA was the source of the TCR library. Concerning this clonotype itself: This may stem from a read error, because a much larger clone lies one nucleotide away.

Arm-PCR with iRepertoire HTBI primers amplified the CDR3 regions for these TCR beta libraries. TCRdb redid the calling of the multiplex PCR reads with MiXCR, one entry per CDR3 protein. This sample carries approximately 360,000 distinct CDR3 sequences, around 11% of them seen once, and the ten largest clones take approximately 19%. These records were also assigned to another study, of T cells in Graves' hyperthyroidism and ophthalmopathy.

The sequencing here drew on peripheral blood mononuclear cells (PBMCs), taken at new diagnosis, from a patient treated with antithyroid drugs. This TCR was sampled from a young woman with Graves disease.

The CDR3 region is CASRSGRGTDTQYF. The CDR3 DNA sequence: TGTGCCAGTCGTAGCGGGAGGGGCACAGATACGCAGTATTTT. The chain has TRBV7-8 and TRBJ2-3; 11 bases map to TRBD2. There are 14 residues in the CDR3. V was pared by 9 bases and J by 1 base, with 3 bases of the junction left unmatched. Germline CDR1 and CDR2: SGHVS and FQNEAQ.